The clone carrying this TCR beta chain was picked up a small number of times. This CDR3 has 13 amino acids. CDR1 and CDR2 from the germline V gene are SGHNT and YENEEA. V shed 3 bases and J 11 bases; nucleotides not matched to a gene: 5. Some clones are missing from TCRdb's copy, which holds only in-frame ones; the method was immunoSEQ multiplex PCR. Of 100,000 or so clones listed, roughly nine tenths were seen once; the top ten hold under 3%. This entry belongs to a study of control samples from healthy donors and cancer patients. The chain couples TRBV11-3 to TRBJ1-1; 11 bases are shared with TRBD1. The receptor was derived from a woman between 18 and 30 years old in good health. Sequenced: blood. CDR3 in DNA: TGTGCCAGCAGCTTCGGACAGGGGGCGCAGGCTTTCTTT. Its translation: CASSFGQGAQAFF.